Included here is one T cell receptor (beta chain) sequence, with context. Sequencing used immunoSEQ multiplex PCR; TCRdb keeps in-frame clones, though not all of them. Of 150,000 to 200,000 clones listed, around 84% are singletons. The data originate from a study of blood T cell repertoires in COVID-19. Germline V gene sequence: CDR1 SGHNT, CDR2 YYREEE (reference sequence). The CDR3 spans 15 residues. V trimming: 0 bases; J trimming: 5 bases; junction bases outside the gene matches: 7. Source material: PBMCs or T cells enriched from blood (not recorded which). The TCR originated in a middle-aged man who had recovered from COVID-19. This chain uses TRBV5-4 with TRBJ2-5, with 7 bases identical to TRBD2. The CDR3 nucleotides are TGTGCCAGCAGCTTGGACCCCAACGGGAGGGAGACCCAGTACTTC. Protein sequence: CASSLDPNGRETQYF. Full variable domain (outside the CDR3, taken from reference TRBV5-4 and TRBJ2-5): ETGVTQSPTHLIKTRGQQVTLRCSSQSGHNTVSWYQQALGQGPQFIFQYYREEENGRGNFPPRFSGLQFPNYSSELNVNALELDDSALYLCASSLDPNGRETQYFGPGTRLLVL.